This T cell receptor (beta chain) was captured by sequencing in a study of blood T cell repertoires in COVID-19. The wider study: Material from acute and convalescent COVID-19 was sourced from the United States, Italy and Spain. The cDNA or gDNA used as material had been derived from T cells, B-cell-depleted T cells, or PBMCs.

In the study's own analysis: Researchers report that nucleated cell counts were estimated from reference gene primer amplification. Clones were sequenced by immunoSEQ multiplex PCR, and TCRdb holds only the in-frame ones, with some missing. V, J and clone size derive from that table, while D and trimming were established from the DNA sequence. The sample has fewer than 300,000 clones, approximately 90% seen once. Germline CDR1 SNHLY, CDR2 FYNNEI. Trimming removed 6 bases from V and 2 bases from J; junction bases left unmatched: 6. The CDR3 has 15 residues. This TCR derives from a woman aged 25 to 39 with COVID-19, enrolled during active disease. The sequenced material came from peripheral blood. The chain uses TRBV2 and TRBJ1-5, with 8 bases lining up with TRBD1. The CDR3 loop is CASSEDRVGNQPQHF. CDR3 nucleotides: TGTGCCAGCAGCGAGGACAGGGTGGGCAATCAGCCCCAGCATTTT.